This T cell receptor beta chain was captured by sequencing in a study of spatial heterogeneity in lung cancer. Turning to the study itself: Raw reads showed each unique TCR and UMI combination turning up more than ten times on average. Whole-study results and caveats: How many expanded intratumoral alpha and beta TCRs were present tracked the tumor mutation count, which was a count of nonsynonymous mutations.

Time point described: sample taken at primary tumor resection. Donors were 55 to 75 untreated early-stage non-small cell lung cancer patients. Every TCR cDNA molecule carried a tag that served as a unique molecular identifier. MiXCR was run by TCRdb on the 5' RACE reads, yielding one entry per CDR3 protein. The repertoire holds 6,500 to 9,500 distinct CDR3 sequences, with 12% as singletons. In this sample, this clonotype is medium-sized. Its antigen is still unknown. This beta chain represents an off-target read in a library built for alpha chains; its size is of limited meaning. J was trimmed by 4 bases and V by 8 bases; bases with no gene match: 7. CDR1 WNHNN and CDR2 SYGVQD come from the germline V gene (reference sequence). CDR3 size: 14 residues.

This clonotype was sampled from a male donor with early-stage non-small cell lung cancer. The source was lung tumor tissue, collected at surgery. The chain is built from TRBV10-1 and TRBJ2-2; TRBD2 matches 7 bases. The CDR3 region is CASHRRGGTGELFF. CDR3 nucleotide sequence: TGCGCCAGCCACCGACGCGGGGGCACCGGGGAGCTGTTTTTT.